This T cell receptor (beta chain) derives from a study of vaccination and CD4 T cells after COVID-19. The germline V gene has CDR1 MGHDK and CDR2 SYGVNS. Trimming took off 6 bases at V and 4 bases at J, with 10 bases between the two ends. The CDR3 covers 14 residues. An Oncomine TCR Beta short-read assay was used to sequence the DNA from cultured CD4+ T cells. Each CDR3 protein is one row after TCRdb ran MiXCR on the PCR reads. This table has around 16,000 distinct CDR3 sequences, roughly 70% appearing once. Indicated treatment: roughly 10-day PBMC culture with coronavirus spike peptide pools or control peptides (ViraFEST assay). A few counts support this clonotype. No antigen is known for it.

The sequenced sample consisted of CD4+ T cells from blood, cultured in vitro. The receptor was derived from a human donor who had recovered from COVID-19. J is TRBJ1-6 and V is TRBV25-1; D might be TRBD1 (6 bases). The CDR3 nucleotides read TGTGCCAGCAGACAACAGGGTTATAATTCACCCCTCCACTTT. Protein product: CASRQQGYNSPLHF.